The 27 T cell receptor beta chains below all came from one sample that was sequenced in a study of human T cells and chemical hapten exposure (dated by TCRdb to the early 2020s). Libraries were built with RACE. The sequencer listed for this sample is NextSeq 500. Starting from the raw public reads, TCRdb applied fastp trimming at Q25, assembled clones with MiXCR and retained in-frame beta chains. Entries are consolidated by CDR3 protein sequence, retaining the most common genes and DNA. This sample lists more than 95,000 distinct CDR3 sequences; 25% to 35% were detected once. The top ten hold 10% of the sample. What the time point label conveys for this sample: patch test 3, about 24 weeks after DPC sensitization. The treatment or condition label on this specimen signifies: therapeutic diphenylcyclopropenone sensitization with weekly scalp DPC. Sequenced material: whole blood, taken in connection with sensitization to the hapten diphenylcyclopropenone (DPC). Receptors were obtained from a man aged 40-49 years with alopecia areata. Some clones in this sample may be carry-over from other donors' samples.

The V gene is TRBV9, the J gene TRBJ2-7; D perhaps matches TRBD1 (6 bases). The germline V gene has CDR1 SGDLS and CDR2 YYNGEE. V was pared by 0 bases and J by 2 bases, with 15 bases between. The length of the CDR3 is 16 residues. This chain's CDR3 is CASSVEGGVPAYEQYF. The CDR3 DNA reads TGTGCCAGCAGCGTAGAAGGGGGAGTACCGGCCTACGAGCAGTACTTC.

This clonotype occurred a few times. The V call is TRBV19, the J call TRBJ2-7, with 7 bases identical to TRBD1. Unmatched junction bases numbered 4, after V lost 5 bases and J lost 3 bases. The V gene's germline CDR1 is LNHDA and CDR2 SQIVND (reference sequence). The CDR3 runs to 13 residues. The CDR3 sequence is CASSVTGFYEQYF. CDR3 in DNA: TGTGCCAGTAGTGTGACAGGGTTCTACGAGCAGTACTTC.

This clonotype was seen repeatedly, ten times or more. The genes are TRBV12-3 or TRBV12-4 and TRBJ2-3; possibly TRBD1 or TRBD2 for D (6 bases each). V lost 9 bases and J lost 2, with 12 bases in between. The CDR3 totals 13 residues. CDR3 bases: TGTGCCAGTGTGAGGGGGGCCACAGATACGCAGTATTTT. It yields the protein CASVRGATDTQYF.

This chain connects TRBV27 to TRBJ1-1, with D unclear. The germline V gene has CDR1 MNHEY and CDR2 SMNVEV (reference sequence). Trimming shortened V by 2 bases and J by 5 bases, and 15 bases separated the two germline ends. CDR3 length: 15 residues. The CDR3 region has the DNA TGTGCCAGCAGTTTAGGATCCGGGTTCCGGACTGAAGCTTTCTTT. Translated: CASSLGSGFRTEAFF.

The V and J genes are TRBV4-2 and TRBJ1-5; D unclear. CDR1 and CDR2 (germline): LGHNA, YNFKEQ. Deletions cut 0 bases from V and 7 bases from J, with 10 bases between. The CDR3 contains 14 residues. The CDR3 loop reads CASSQDVMWQPQHF. As DNA, the CDR3 is TGTGCCAGCAGCCAAGACGTGATGTGGCAGCCCCAGCATTTT.

The V gene is TRBV3-1, the J gene TRBJ2-5; unclear D gene. The germline gives CDR1 LGHDT, CDR2 YNNKEL (reference sequence). V was cut by 0 bases and J by 5 bases, with 19 bases left in between. This CDR3 contains 17 residues. In nucleotides, the CDR3 is TGTGCCAGCAGCCAAGATCAGGTTCTAGTTTTTGATGAGACCCAGTACTTC. Its translation: CASSQDQVLVFDETQYF.

The chain uses TRBV27 and TRBJ2-7, with TRBD2 as a possible D gene (5 bases). V lost 5 bases, J lost 2 bases, and 13 bases lay in between. CDR1 and CDR2 (germline): MNHEY, SMNVEV (reference sequence). The CDR3 has 14 amino acids. CDR3 protein: CASSPYREAYEQYF. The CDR3 coding sequence is TGTGCCAGCAGTCCATACCGGGAAGCCTACGAGCAGTACTTC.

This clonotype turned up a few times. V gene TRBV20-1 combines with J gene TRBJ2-3; D is possibly TRBD1 or TRBD2 (5 bases each). Germline CDR1 DFQATT, CDR2 SNEGSKA (reference sequence). This CDR3 is built from 13 residues. With 0 bases removed from V and 9 bases from J, the gap between germline ends came to 13 bases. The CDR3 region has the DNA TGCAGTGCTAGAGAGAATAGCGAGGGGACGCAGTATTTT. As protein: CSARENSEGTQYF.

The chain employs TRBV9 and TRBJ2-3; 14 nucleotides line up with TRBD2. From germline, CDR1 is SGDLS and CDR2 YYNGEE. The CDR3 loop spans 17 amino acids. V gave up 7 bases and J gave up 0 bases; unmatched junction bases: 7. The CDR3 region is CASGGTSGRLSTDTQYF. CDR3 DNA sequence: TGTGCCAGCGGTGGGACTAGCGGGAGACTCAGCACAGATACGCAGTATTTT.

Many counts were recorded for this clonotype. The chain employs TRBV18 and TRBJ2-1, with no clear D. Per the germline V gene, CDR1 is KGHSH and CDR2 is LQKENI. Trimming cost V 3 bases and J 0 bases, with 12 bases left between them. The CDR3 spans 16 residues. The CDR3 protein is CASSPQATVSYNEQFF. The CDR3 nucleotides read TGTGCCAGCTCACCTCAGGCTACGGTCTCCTACAATGAGCAGTTCTTC.

V is TRBV7-9 and J is TRBJ2-6; 8 bases match TRBD1. The CDR3 totals 13 residues. Germline assignment: CDR1 SEHNR and CDR2 FQNEAQ (reference sequence). After removal of 3 bases from V and 11 bases from J, the junction contained 3 bases not matched to a gene. The CDR3 spells CASSFTGGDVLTF. Written as DNA, the CDR3 is TGTGCCAGCAGCTTTACAGGGGGAGACGTCCTGACTTTC.

This clonotype was detected once. V usage is TRBV28 and J usage is TRBJ2-5, with D hard to call. The CDR3 totals 15 residues. The germline V and J ends were trimmed by 4 bases and 1 base, with 13 bases remaining between them. Germline CDR1 is MDHEN and CDR2 is SYDVKM. For the CDR3, the DNA is TGTGCCAGCAGTTCTAATCAGGCCCGCCAAGAGACCCAGTACTTC. This sequence encodes CASSSNQARQETQYF.

V usage is TRBV5-1 and J usage is TRBJ2-3; a possible D gene is TRBD2 (6 bases). CDR3 length: 16 amino acids. Germline V gives CDR1 SGHRS, CDR2 YFSETQ. The germline V and J ends were trimmed by 0 bases and 0 bases, with 11 bases remaining between them. The CDR3 here is CASSLGSGGSTDTQYF. CDR3 DNA sequence: TGCGCCAGCAGCTTGGGTAGCGGAGGGAGCACAGATACGCAGTATTTT.

V and J are TRBV6-1 and TRBJ1-1; D not certain. The CDR3 totals 13 residues. In germline, CDR1 is MNHNS, CDR2 SASEGT. V was trimmed by 2 bases and J by 8 bases, leaving 12 bases between them. The CDR3, as DNA: TGTGCCAGCAGTGAATCCCTCCGGGCCGAAGCTTTCTTT. Translated: CASSESLRAEAFF.

This chain joins TRBV5-1 and TRBJ2-5; D is perhaps TRBD1 or TRBD2 (5 bases each). Trimming cost V 0 bases and J 3 bases, with 9 bases left between them. Germline values: CDR1 SGHRS, CDR2 YFSETQ. This CDR3 is built from 14 residues. The CDR3 nucleotides are TGCGCCAGCAGCTTGGTTGGGGGAGAAGAGACCCAGTACTTC. This gives the protein CASSLVGGEETQYF.

This rearrangement joins TRBV29-1 to TRBJ2-3; D gene uncertain. The CDR3 is made up of 13 amino acids. Trimming cost V 4 bases and J 0 bases, with 8 bases left between them. Germline V gene sequence: CDR1 SQVTM, CDR2 ANQGSEA. The CDR3 bases are TGCAGCGTTGCCCCCCATAGCACAGATACGCAGTATTTT. Amino acids: CSVAPHSTDTQYF.

This clonotype was counted ten times or more. This rearrangement joins TRBV24-1 to TRBJ2-1, with D hard to call. CDR1 is KGHDR and CDR2 is SFDVKD in the germline V gene. V lost 3 bases to trimming and J lost 5 bases, with 7 bases between them. The CDR3 has 13 amino acids. The CDR3 DNA reads as TGTGCCACCAGTGATAGCTTCCACAATGAGCAGTTCTTC. It yields the protein CATSDSFHNEQFF.

V usage is TRBV6-2 or TRBV6-3 and J usage is TRBJ2-1; D is undetermined. This CDR3 spans 15 amino acids. Germline V CDR1 and CDR2: MNHEY, SVGEGT. V lost 2 bases, J lost 0 bases, and 8 bases lay in between. The CDR3 is CASSYDDRSYNEQFF. The CDR3 coding sequence is TGTGCCAGCAGTTACGACGATCGCTCCTACAATGAGCAGTTCTTC.

The chain recombines TRBV5-4 with TRBJ2-2; 11 nucleotides agree with TRBD2. CDR1 is SGHNT, CDR2 YYREEE, per germline (reference sequence). Losses at the gene ends were 3 bases for V and 3 bases for J; bases not matched to a gene: 1. The CDR3 loop spans 15 amino acids. DNA for the CDR3: TGTGCCAGCAGCTATAGCGGGAGGGACACCGGGGAGCTGTTTTTT. It yields the protein CASSYSGRDTGELFF.

In DNA, the CDR3 is TGTGCCAGCAGGACGAGTAGCACCGGGGAGCTGTTTTTT. Amino acids: CASRTSSTGELFF. V is TRBV12-3 or TRBV12-4 and J is TRBJ2-2; D remains ambiguous. The CDR3 is 13 residues long. Trimming took off 6 bases at V and 4 bases at J, with 9 bases between the two ends.

This chain uses TRBV20-1 with TRBJ1-5; unclear D gene. The CDR3 has 15 amino acids. Germline-derived CDR1 and CDR2 are DFQATT and SNEGSKA (reference sequence). Trimming removed 6 bases at V and 3 bases at J, with 18 bases between. The CDR3 loop is CSATRVQGVNQPQHF. The CDR3 DNA reads TGCAGTGCCACTAGAGTGCAAGGAGTCAATCAGCCCCAGCATTTT.

In this sample, this clonotype turned up a few times. The chain is built from TRBV29-1 and TRBJ1-4; no definite D call. Looked up from germline, CDR1 is SQVTM and CDR2 is ANQGSEA. CDR3 length equals 11 residues. V lost 7 bases and J lost 5, with 8 bases in between. The CDR3, as DNA: TGCAGCGGTAGGAAAAATGAAAAACTGTTTTTT. Encoded protein: CSGRKNEKLFF.

This clonotype was detected a few times. This chain links TRBV20-1 with TRBJ2-3; the match to TRBD1 covers 9 bases. The CDR3 runs to 14 residues. V lost 6 bases to trimming and J lost 0 bases; unmatched junction nucleotides: 4. Germline V gives CDR1 DFQATT, CDR2 SNEGSKA (reference sequence). CDR3 region: CSAQDRGSTDTQYF. CDR3 in DNA: TGCAGTGCGCAAGACAGGGGGAGCACAGATACGCAGTATTTT.

In its sample, this clonotype was seen a few times. This chain's CDR3 is CASSGDRVSGNTIYF. CDR3 coding DNA: TGTGCCAGCAGCGGGGACAGGGTCTCCGGAAACACCATATATTTT. The chain joins TRBV7-9 to TRBJ1-3; 9 bases are shared with TRBD1. The CDR3 runs to 15 residues. Germline CDR1 SEHNR, CDR2 FQNEAQ (reference sequence). J lost 4 bases, V lost 5 bases, and 6 bases had no gene match.

This clonotype was recorded only once. V gene TRBV7-2 combines with J gene TRBJ2-7; 9 nucleotides match TRBD1. The junction had 9 bases not matched to a gene; V was cut back by 5 bases and J by 4 bases. The CDR3 spans 15 residues. Per germline, CDR1 SGHTA and CDR2 FQGNSA. CDR3 bases: TGTGCCAGCAGCACCGGGGGGACAGGGAAATACGAGCAGTACTTC. It codes for CASSTGGTGKYEQYF.

The chain links TRBV25-1 to TRBJ2-2; TRBD2 is a possible D gene (5 bases). This CDR3 spans 15 amino acids. Trimming removed 4 bases from V and 1 base from J, with 10 bases in between. Per germline, CDR1 MGHDK and CDR2 SYGVNS. The chain's CDR3 is CASSVEVGNTGELFF. The CDR3 nucleotides read TGTGCCAGCAGTGTGGAGGTTGGGAACACCGGGGAGCTGTTTTTT.

This clonotype was detected only once. The chain recombines TRBV4-2 with TRBJ2-4, with 7 nucleotides matching TRBD1. CDR3 length equals 19 residues. V was clipped by 5 bases and J by 0 bases; unmatched bases: 16. Per germline, CDR1 LGHNA and CDR2 YNFKEQ. CDR3 nucleotides: TGTGCCAGCAGCACCTACAGGGGCGCCGCCCAGATAGCCAAAAACATTCAGTACTTC. Residues: CASSTYRGAAQIAKNIQYF.